This entry is about one TCR beta chain. Its antigen is unknown. There are no base qualities to consult, and no much larger clone falls within one base. CDR1 GTSNPN and CDR2 SVGIG were looked up in the germline V gene (reference sequence). Including the terminal cysteine and phenylalanine, the CDR3 comprises 13 residues. Kept here is only the CDR3 DNA, which spans 39 bases and is read in frame from base 1. Trimmed from V: 2 bases; trimmed from J: 8 bases; junction bases lacking a gene match: 7. The data were taken from a study of CD8+ T cells in alopecia areata (dated by TCRdb to between 2017 and 2018). Regarding the complete study: The treated patients, all with moderate-to-severe alopecia areata, were enrolled in an open-label pilot trial of oral tofacitinib given at 5 to 10 mg twice daily. The RNA source kit depended on sample type: the PAXgene miRNA kit for fixed scalp, the miRNeasy kit for PBMCs, and the RNeasy kit for mouse skin. The study used high-throughput TCRbeta sequencing to examine T cell clonal expansion in alopecia areata, in both the C3H/HeJ mouse model and human patients. Clonality in the scalp was compared among normal scalp (n=4), patchy alopecia areata scalp (n=8), and alopecia totalis/universalis scalp (n=8). Tofacitinib was administered for 6 to 18 months, and 6 months of follow-up off drug were then conducted to assess delayed response and recurrence. Biopsies were taken from tofacitinib-treated patients at baseline and again at 4 and 24 weeks into treatment, and several of those patients also had a later scalp biopsy. The SALT score, which quantifies the percentage of affected scalp surface area, was used to measure disease severity in treated patients. Scalp tissue and sorted CD4+ and CD8+ peripheral blood T cells from patchy and totalis/universalis alopecia areata patients and from healthy controls were covered by human TCRbeta sequencing. TCRbeta CDR3 regions were amplified by immunoSEQ multiplex PCR with 35 Vbeta forward and 13 Jbeta reverse primers.

The sample's time point, from its label and the paper: less than 25 weeks on oral tofacitinib. Explained via the paper, the treatment or condition label denotes: oral pan-JAK inhibitor, 5-10 mg twice daily. From alopecia areata patients, peripheral blood was collected along with lesional scalp punch biopsies. PBMCs were separated by density centrifugation and stained for CD3, CD4 and CD8, after which CD4+ and CD8+ T cells were sorted on a FACSAria. The library was generated by the immunoSEQ multiplex PCR assay. For TCR sequencing, RNA was extracted from every sample and reverse transcribed into cDNA to serve as template. First-strand cDNA was synthesized using SuperScript III with a 2:1 mix of oligo-dT and random hexamers. A synthetic immune receptor repertoire was used to assess amplification bias, and residual bias was removed computationally. In the original analysis: Raw reads were preprocessed to remove errors, and CDR3 was defined by IMGT conventions from the conserved cysteine to phenylalanine. Clonality was calculated as 1 minus Shannon entropy normalized by log2 of the number of productive unique TCRs. CD4 or CD8 identity of scalp clones was inferred by cross-referencing scalp TCRbeta sequences with sorted blood CD4 and CD8 repertoires. The immuneACCESS repertoire file appears here via TCRdb, limited to in-frame rearrangements. These files lack a portion of the clones; in checked studies, under half of the deficit traces to unresolved V genes, and the cause of the others is not known. The D gene and trimming were derived from the DNA, and the V and J assignments and clone size from that table. The sample profile shows roughly 190,000 clones; approximately 57% of them were found once. About 0.94% of the sample lies in the top ten.

What the work shows at the level of the full study, not this receptor alone: The treated cohort was small, with a single nonresponder, so links between baseline CD8+ expansion and response need larger studies. Shared TCR sequences between patients were less evident than in mice, which may be partly attributable to HLA diversity in the patient population. Resident alphabeta T cells in normal human skin are also sequenced, complicating scalp TCR repertoire analysis, unlike mouse skin dominated by gammadelta T cells. Many expanded lesional clones persisted in scalp and blood during tofacitinib treatment, which may partly explain relapse after stopping treatment. With tofacitinib, both scalp clonality and the number of expanded CD8+ clones among the top 100 scalp clones went down significantly. Lesional scalp, especially in alopecia totalis/universalis, showed higher clonality and more expanded CD8+ clones than normal scalp, suggesting antigenic drive.

The rearrangement joined TRBV30 to TRBJ2-5, and TRBD2 aligns with 8 junction nucleotides. The source is a human donor with alopecia areata. The sample here was CD4+ T cells sorted from blood, taken at week 24, from a patient treated with tofacitinib. The CDR3 reads CAWSSRSGGTQYF. The bases read TGTGCCTGGAGTTCTCGGAGCGGGGGAACCCAGTACTTC. With the rest looked up from the reference TRBV30 and TRBJ2-5 genes rather than sequenced, the full variable domain is SQTIHQWPATLVQPVGSPLSLECTVEGTSNPNLYWYRQAAGRGLQLLFYSVGIGQISSEVPQNLSASRPQDRQFILSSKKLLLSDSGFYLCAWSSRSGGTQYFGPGTRLLVL.